This section outlines one T cell receptor beta chain sequence together with its context. The antigen remains undetermined. This specimen belongs to a study of T cells in localized non-small cell lung cancer. Overall study results and limits: Tumor showed lower T cell clonality than uninvolved adjacent lung, where it was highest. A median roughly 57 of the top 100 tumor clones appeared in adjacent lung.

The method was immunoSEQ multiplex PCR; TCRdb's version includes in-frame clones alone and lacks a portion of them. The data contain roughly 24,000 clones, roughly 80% of them singletons. The V end lost 8 bases, the J end lost 1 base, and 7 bases lay between the germline ends. CDR3 length: 11 amino acids. The germline CDR1 and CDR2 sequences are SQVTM and ANQGSEA. The chain is built from TRBV29-1 and TRBJ2-3; possibly TRBD1 for D (5 bases). This specimen was peripheral blood, taken before any cancer treatment. The origin of this receptor is a man aged 35 to 70 with stage III squamous cell lung carcinoma. The chain's CDR3 is CSSRGTDTQYF. The CDR3 DNA follows: TGCAGCTCCAGGGGCACAGATACGCAGTATTTT.